This entry lists 28 T cell receptor beta chains sequenced from one sample in a study of blood T cells in healthy people across ages. For the second PCR, which ran for roughly 6 to 12 cycles, a sample-barcoded 5' primer and a J-beta primer mix were used. TCRdb reanalysed the 5' RACE reads using MiXCR and keeps one entry per CDR3 protein. Of around 600,000 distinct CDR3 sequences listed, more than 45% were seen once; the top ten hold 20% to 25%. Sequenced: blood. Receptors originate from a man at least 80 years old in good health.

In its sample, this clonotype was seen a few times. Given a much more abundant clone one base away, this may be a read error. The chain joins TRBV7-3 to TRBJ2-5; maybe TRBD1 (5 bases). Germline CDR1 and CDR2: SGHTA and FQGTGA. Trimming cost V 0 bases and J 11 bases, with 19 bases left between them. The CDR3 length is 15 residues. CDR3: CASSLTSAGYYEQYF. Here the CDR3 DNA reads TGTGCCAGCAGCTTAACATCCGCAGGGTATTATGAGCAGTACTTC.

This rearrangement joins TRBV13 to TRBJ1-6, with D uncertain. CDR1 and CDR2 from the germline V gene are PRHDT and FYEKMQ (reference sequence). With 5 bases removed from V and 10 bases from J, the gap between germline ends came to 12 bases. This CDR3 contains 13 residues. The CDR3 loop is CASSAQTGSPLHF. The CDR3 region has the DNA TGTGCCAGCAGCGCTCAGACGGGATCACCCCTCCACTTT.

The chain recombines TRBV29-1 with TRBJ1-2; tentative D call: TRBD1 (5 bases). The CDR3 loop spans 14 amino acids. Between the trimmed V and J ends, which lost 3 bases and 3 bases, there was a span of 14 bases. Germline CDR1 reads SQVTM; CDR2 reads ANQGSEA. CDR3 bases: TGCAGCGTTGATCTAAGGGGTGGGGACTATGGCTACACCTTC. This gives the protein CSVDLRGGDYGYTF.

This clonotype was seen a handful of times. This chain uses TRBV5-1 with TRBJ2-5, with D uncertain. Trimming took 0 bases from V and 5 from J, leaving 11 bases between them. Germline-derived CDR1 and CDR2 are SGHRS and YFSETQ. The CDR3 runs 14 residues. The DNA of the CDR3 is TGCGCCAGCAGCTTGGGGGTAGTTACTGAGACCCAGTACTTC. Translation gives CASSLGVVTETQYF. Full variable domain (missing parts from reference TRBV5-1 and TRBJ2-5): KAGVTQTPRYLIKTRGQQVTLSCSPISGHRSVSWYQQTPGQGLQFLFEYFSETQRNKGNFPGRFSGRQFSNSRSEMNVSTLELGDSALYLCASSLGVVTETQYFGPGTRLLVL.

This clonotype was observed a handful of times. V and J are TRBV6-6 and TRBJ2-1; 11 bases align to TRBD2. V lost 5 bases and J lost 5; bases outside the gene matches: 5. The CDR3 covers 15 residues. CDR1 is MNHNY and CDR2 is SVGAGI in the germline V gene (reference sequence). The CDR3, as DNA: TGTGCCAGCAGTACCCTAGCGGGAGGAAACAATGAGCAGTTCTTC. Its translation is CASSTLAGGNNEQFF.

The chain has TRBV11-2 and TRBJ2-6; D gene unclear. The CDR3 contains 16 residues. Trimming cost V 5 bases and J 4 bases, with 15 bases left between them. Germline V CDR1 and CDR2: SGHAT, FQNNGV. The DNA for the CDR3 is TGTGCCAGCAGCCTAATGGTGTCGACGGGGGCCAACGTCCTGACTTTC. Encoded protein: CASSLMVSTGANVLTF.

This clonotype was recorded a few times. This sequence joins TRBV28 and TRBJ2-1; D is ambiguous. V was cut by 6 bases and J by 9 bases, with 9 bases left in between. The germline gives CDR1 MDHEN, CDR2 SYDVKM. This CDR3 is 11 amino acids long. The CDR3 loop reads CASRASGEQFF. The CDR3 nucleotides are TGTGCCAGCAGGGCGTCGGGTGAGCAGTTCTTC.

This clonotype was observed a handful of times. The rearrangement links TRBV20-1 to TRBJ1-6; no clear D. Germline V gene sequence: CDR1 DFQATT, CDR2 SNEGSKA (reference sequence). The CDR3 sequence is 18 residues long. Trimming shortened V by 1 base and J by 5 bases, and 21 bases separated the two germline ends. The CDR3 here is CSARAPYSRGVDNSPLHF. The CDR3 coding sequence is TGCAGTGCTAGAGCCCCCTATTCCCGGGGTGTGGATAATTCACCCCTCCACTTT.

V and J are TRBV27 and TRBJ2-1; the match to TRBD1 covers 8 bases. The CDR3 extends over 16 amino acids. With 2 bases clipped from V and 4 bases from J, the junction kept 7 bases outside the gene matches. The germline CDR1 and CDR2 sequences are MNHEY and SMNVEV (reference sequence). The CDR3 protein is CASSLGTGVNYNEQFF. The CDR3 DNA reads as TGTGCCAGCAGTTTAGGGACAGGTGTAAATTACAATGAGCAGTTCTTC.

As to this clonotype: The junction shows a germline mismatch at one end, possibly a read error. This sequence joins TRBV7-2 and TRBJ1-2; 8 bases are a match to TRBD1. The CDR3 has 14 amino acids. Germline V gene data show CDR1 as SGHTA and CDR2 as FQGNSA. CDR3 bases: TGTGCCAGCAGCCTAGCGGACAGGGCCCGAGGCTACACCTTC. The encoded protein is CASSLADRARGYTF. Supplemented by reference TRBV7-2 and TRBJ1-2, the full variable domain reads GAGVSQSPSNKVTEKGKDVELRCDPISGHTALYWYRQSLGQGLEFLIYFQGNSAPDKSGLPSDRFSAERTGGSVSTLTIQRTQQEDSAVYLCASSLADRARGYTFGSGTRLTVV.

This clonotype was seen a few times. This chain connects TRBV24-1 to TRBJ2-3; TRBD1 matches at 7 bases. This CDR3 has 15 residues. Germline CDR1 KGHDR, CDR2 SFDVKD. V gave up 3 bases and J gave up 4 bases; unmatched junction bases: 6. The CDR3 protein is CATSDMTGSPDTQYF. For the CDR3, the DNA is TGTGCCACCAGTGATATGACAGGGAGCCCAGATACGCAGTATTTT.

DNA of the CDR3: TGTGCCAGCAGTTACTTGAGAACTGGGGCCAACGTCCTGACTTTC. This codes for CASSYLRTGANVLTF. V and J are TRBV6-2 or TRBV6-3 and TRBJ2-6; D is undetermined. V was shortened by 1 base and J by 2 bases, with 6 bases between the two germline ends. CDR1 and CDR2 (germline): MNHEY, SVGEGT. The CDR3 has 15 residues.

The table lists this clonotype with a few counts. The V and J genes are TRBV7-9 and TRBJ1-1, with D unresolved. The CDR3 length is 15 residues. V was pared by 4 bases and J by 0 bases, with 12 bases between. Germline CDR1 reads SEHNR; CDR2 reads FQNEAQ (reference sequence). Here the CDR3 reads CASSSPTVVNTEAFF. CDR3 coding DNA: TGTGCCAGCAGCTCACCCACAGTCGTGAACACTGAAGCTTTCTTT.

The rearrangement links TRBV29-1 to TRBJ2-7, with D unresolved. With 5 bases removed from V and 0 bases from J, the gap between germline ends came to 11 bases. Germline V gene sequence: CDR1 SQVTM, CDR2 ANQGSEA. This CDR3 spans 13 amino acids. The CDR3 DNA reads as TGCAGCGTTATACGCGGTGACTCCTACGAGCAGTACTTC. Protein product: CSVIRGDSYEQYF.

This clonotype was detected only a few times. This chain uses TRBV6-6 with TRBJ2-2, with a weak D call TRBD1 (6 bases). Germline CDR1 reads MNHNY; CDR2 reads SVGAGI (reference sequence). The CDR3 spans 17 residues. V lost 6 bases to trimming and J lost 4 bases, with 21 bases between them. The CDR3 DNA reads TGTGCCAGCAGCGCGGTACAGGGCCCCAGCCGCACCGGGGAGCTGTTTTTT. Amino acids: CASSAVQGPSRTGELFF.

This chain uses TRBV24-1 with TRBJ2-3, with a possible D match to TRBD1 (7 bases). This CDR3 contains 16 residues. Trimming shortened V by 4 bases and J by 1 base, and 14 bases separated the two germline ends. CDR1 and CDR2 from the germline V gene are KGHDR and SFDVKD. The DNA of the CDR3 is TGTGCCACCAGTGACCGGCGGGACAGCCGCACAGATACGCAGTATTTT. Protein: CATSDRRDSRTDTQYF.

This clonotype showed up just a few times. The CDR3 DNA reads TGCGCCAGCAGCTTGGCGGAACTAGCGGGTCGTGAGCAGTTCTTC. Its protein product is CASSLAELAGREQFF. J is TRBJ2-1 and V is TRBV5-1; 9 positions match TRBD2. Trimming at V came to 0 bases and at J to 9 bases, leaving 7 bases not matched to a gene. Germline V gene data show CDR1 as SGHRS and CDR2 as YFSETQ. CDR3 length equals 15 residues.

The chain is built from TRBV7-8 and TRBJ1-2; 8 bases map to TRBD1. Germline loops: CDR1 SGHVS, CDR2 FQNEAQ. The length of the CDR3 is 13 residues. The V and J ends lost 1 base and 10 bases, in that order; junction bases with no gene match: 5. The DNA for the CDR3 is TGTGCCAGCAGCTTAGGACAGGGGCTGAACTACACCTTC. Its protein is CASSLGQGLNYTF.

This clonotype was observed a few times. This chain joins TRBV12-3 or TRBV12-4 and TRBJ2-1; D call uncertain. Trimming removed 5 bases at V and 3 bases at J, with 20 bases between. This CDR3 spans 17 amino acids. CDR3 region: CASSPPRAQTNYNEQFF. The CDR3 DNA sequence: TGTGCCAGCAGTCCCCCCCGGGCCCAGACGAACTACAATGAGCAGTTCTTC.

This clonotype was counted a few times. CDR3 region: CASSYSGRGAQETQYF. The DNA for the CDR3 is TGTGCCAGCAGTTACTCTGGGCGGGGGGCGCAAGAGACCCAGTACTTC. This sequence joins TRBV6-5 and TRBJ2-5; 8 bases match TRBD2. V shed 0 bases and J 2 bases; nucleotides not matched to a gene: 5. Germline CDR1 reads MNHEY; CDR2 reads SVGAGI. The CDR3 covers 16 residues.

Of note for this clonotype: A much bigger clone sits one base away, suggesting this may be a read error. V and J are TRBV9 and TRBJ2-1; the match to TRBD1 covers 7 bases. Per the germline V gene, CDR1 is SGDLS and CDR2 is YYNGEE. Germline trimming cut 2 bases from V and 12 bases from J; bases unmatched to any gene: 8. The CDR3 loop spans 13 amino acids. The CDR3 here is CASSVDRVEGQFF. The CDR3 DNA reads as TGTGCCAGCAGCGTCGACAGGGTAGAGGGGCAGTTCTTC. Filled out from reference TRBV9 and TRBJ2-1, the complete variable domain reads DSGVTQTPKHLITATGQRVTLRCSPRSGDLSVYWYQQSLDQGLQFLIQYYNGEERAKGNILERFSAQQFPDLHSELNLSSLELGDSALYFCASSVDRVEGQFFGPGTRLTVL.

V usage is TRBV7-6 and J usage is TRBJ2-1; D tentatively reads TRBD1 or TRBD2 (6 bases each). Trimming shortened V by 4 bases and J by 8 bases, and 24 bases separated the two germline ends. CDR1 and CDR2 from the germline V gene are SGHVS and FNYEAQ. The CDR3 totals 17 residues. As DNA, the CDR3 is TGTGCCAGCAGCTCGCTCTCTGACGGGGGCTTAGGTCATGAGCAGTTCTTC. Its protein product is CASSSLSDGGLGHEQFF.

This clonotype appeared a few times. The chain links TRBV12-3 or TRBV12-4 to TRBJ2-7; D call uncertain. The CDR3 is 13 residues long. V was clipped by 5 bases and J by 1 base, with 9 bases between them. Here the CDR3 DNA reads TGTGCCAGCAGTACCGACGTATCCTACGAGCAGTACTTC. Protein product: CASSTDVSYEQYF.

This clonotype showed up many times. The V and J genes are TRBV7-2 and TRBJ2-3, with D possibly being TRBD1 or TRBD2 (6 bases each). The V end lost 0 bases, the J end lost 13 bases, and 20 bases lay between the germline ends. Germline lookup yields CDR1 SGHTA and CDR2 FQGNSA. The CDR3 runs 15 residues. CDR3 DNA sequence: TGTGCCAGCAGCTTAGCGCCAGCCTTAAAGGGGGGCAAGTATTTT. Its translation: CASSLAPALKGGKYF.

This sequence joins TRBV6-2 or TRBV6-3 and TRBJ2-6, with D perhaps matching TRBD2 (6 bases). V lost 7 bases to trimming and J lost 1 base, with 11 bases between them. The CDR3 spans 15 residues. Germline CDR1 MNHEY, CDR2 SVGEGT. This chain's CDR3 is CASTMGGSGANVLTF. CDR3 nucleotides: TGTGCCAGCACCATGGGGGGTTCTGGGGCCAACGTCCTGACTTTC.

This clonotype was counted a few times. The chain recombines TRBV6-5 with TRBJ2-7; perhaps TRBD1 as D (6 bases). Germline V lookup: CDR1 MNHEY, CDR2 SVGAGI. This CDR3 contains 14 residues. V dropped 6 bases and J dropped 3 bases, with 15 bases sitting between them. The CDR3 spells CASRGARPIYEQYF. CDR3 DNA sequence: TGTGCCAGCAGGGGGGCCAGGCCGATCTACGAGCAGTACTTC.

This chain joins TRBV9 and TRBJ2-7; 7 bases fit TRBD1. This CDR3 has 15 amino acids. V trimming: 2 bases; J trimming: 3 bases; junction bases outside the gene matches: 8. Per the germline V gene, CDR1 is SGDLS and CDR2 is YYNGEE. This chain's CDR3 is CASSVAGTEHYEQYF. DNA for the CDR3: TGTGCCAGCAGCGTCGCCGGGACAGAGCACTACGAGCAGTACTTC.

The rearrangement joins TRBV5-1 to TRBJ2-2, with D possibly matching TRBD1 (5 bases). Germline CDR1 is SGHRS and CDR2 is YFSETQ. Trimming stripped 1 base from V and 5 bases from J, with 12 bases between. The CDR3 covers 15 residues. CDR3 region: CASSLSTGKTGELFF. The CDR3 DNA reads as TGCGCCAGCAGCTTGTCAACAGGAAAGACCGGGGAGCTGTTTTTT.